This TCR beta chain was observed in a study of blood T cell repertoires in COVID-19 (TCRdb year 2020). Context from the whole study: Samples from collaborators originated in the United States, Italy and Spain and spanned both the acute and convalescent phases of COVID-19. The prospective study material was composed of cDNA or gDNA derived from T cells, B-cell-depleted T cells, or PBMCs. Deeply sampled blood TCRbeta repertoires from subjects exposed to, actively infected with, or recovered from COVID-19 were included in the dataset. The repertoires were released in a freely available public database meant as a resource for research on the immune response to SARS-CoV-2. The samples were drawn from the first 160 participants of the ongoing ImmuneRACE study and from 1,254 subjects provided by 6 global collaborators. A de-identified subject ID, COVID-19 status, age in years and sex were almost always included in the sample metadata. HLA class I and class II types, where available, came from metadata supplied by the sample provider rather than from assay-based typing.

The immunoSEQ Assay, a bias-controlled multiplex PCR, was used to amplify TCRbeta CDR3 regions from genomic DNA. Under the source paper's analysis protocol: The number of nucleated cells in each sample was estimated from the amplification of reference gene primers within the assay. To quantify the absolute abundance of each unique TCRbeta CDR3 rearrangement, sequence reads were collapsed and filtered. Productive Simpson clonality was computed per sample as the square root of Simpson's diversity index over productive rearrangements. What TCRdb holds here is the immuneACCESS table cut down to in-frame rearrangements. Part of the clones is not present; checked against another copy, under half of the missing clones reflect an unresolved V gene, and the others are unexplained. V and J calls and clone size follow that table, whereas D and trimming were derived from the DNA. Across this sample there are roughly 430,000 clones, with 70% to 90% seen only once. In total, the top ten clones hold 1.4% of the sample.

V and J are truncated by 1 base and 2 bases respectively, leaving an intervening sequence of 9 bases. The CDR3, from cysteine to phenylalanine, totals 14 residues. Of the read, only the CDR3 DNA is kept; its 42 bases are in frame from base 1. The germline V gene provides CDR1 SGHDN and CDR2 FVKESK. Enrolling through a virtual design, the prospective study's participants ranged in age from roughly 18 to 89 years and lived across roughly 24 United States geographic areas. To assign participants to cohorts, the prospective study relied on clinical history that participants themselves reported in a screening survey and a study questionnaire. A participant counted as exposed if, within 2 weeks of entering the study, that participant had been in contact with someone who had a PCR-confirmed or clinician-diagnosed COVID-19 case. In the prospective study, whole blood, serum and a nasopharyngeal or oropharyngeal swab were collected from each participant by mobile phlebotomists. Additional blood draws and questionnaires over an approximately two-month period could optionally be provided by prospective study participants. Blood samples from the prospective study were shipped frozen or at room temperature prior to DNA extraction.

Points on this clone: Its cognate antigen has yet to be identified. Qualities for individual bases were not recorded, and no much larger clone is one base off.

Beyond this particular receptor, the publication reports: How much clinical and demographic metadata was included differed by source and by participant, and the metadata was provided uncurated.

The sequenced sample consisted of PBMCs or T cells enriched from blood (not recorded which). This clonotype originated in a woman between 18 and 29 years old who had been exposed to COVID-19. In this chain, TRBV14 is recombined with TRBJ2-7, with TRBD1 as a weak D call on 7 bases. The nucleotides read TGTGCCAGCAGCCAAGGCAGGGGGGCCTACGAGCAGTACTTC. It encodes CASSQGRGAYEQYF. Reference TRBV14 and TRBJ2-7 genes cover what lies past the CDR3, so the full variable domain is EAGVTQFPSHSVIEKGQTVTLRCDPISGHDNLYWYRRVMGKEIKFLLHFVKESKQDESGMPNNRFLAERTGGTYSTLKVQPAELEDSGVYFCASSQGRGAYEQYFGPGTRLTVT.